This T cell receptor (beta chain) was recorded in a study of blood T cell repertoires in COVID-19. Study information: The United States, Italy and Spain provided the acute and convalescent COVID-19 samples. The cDNA or gDNA used as material had been derived from T cells, B-cell-depleted T cells, or PBMCs.

Sequencing was performed with immunoSEQ multiplex PCR; in TCRdb, only in-frame clones are kept and a portion is missing. In the table there are over 150,000 clones, 76% of which are singletons. With 0 bases removed from V and 6 bases from J, the gap between germline ends came to 13 bases. Germline V gives CDR1 SGDLS, CDR2 YYNGEE. The CDR3 has 14 residues. This TCR was sampled from a woman older than 75 with acute or convalescent COVID-19. The material sequenced was peripheral blood. The genes are TRBV9 and TRBJ2-7; D is unresolved. CDR3 nucleotide sequence: TGTGCCAGCAGCGTAGAGCCGAAATCCGCCGAGCAGTACTTC. Translation gives CASSVEPKSAEQYF.